The clone carrying this TCR beta chain was recorded at least ten times. Its specificity is not known. Preparation of the TCRbeta library used unique molecular identifiers. Each CDR3 protein is one row after TCRdb ran MiXCR on the PCR reads. The table lists 700,000 to 950,000 distinct CDR3 sequences, roughly 15% of them singletons. With 4 bases removed from V and 5 bases from J, the gap between germline ends came to 22 bases. Germline assignment: CDR1 PRHDT and CDR2 FYEKMQ (reference sequence). There are 17 residues in the CDR3. The data stem from a study of T-cell reconstitution after alpha-beta-depleted transplantation in children. Study results and caveats: Most T-cell counts and diversity one year after the transplant came from T cells that were newly produced.

This clonotype was sampled from a male patient younger than 18 who had a stem cell transplant for acute lymphoblastic leukemia, so the T cells may come from the graft donor. The chain joins TRBV13 to TRBJ2-3; tentative D call: TRBD2 (5 bases). Material: PBMCs, mostly from graft donor cells, obtained 360 days after TCRalphabeta/CD19-depleted stem cell transplant. The chain's CDR3 is CASSSPPQAALRDTQYF. The CDR3 coding sequence is TGTGCCAGCAGCTCGCCCCCCCAAGCGGCCCTTCGAGATACGCAGTATTTT.